This T cell receptor beta chain was recovered during a study of spatial heterogeneity in lung cancer. For the study at large: The follow-up PBMC samples were sequenced whenever they were available. The median time to follow-up was two to three years after resection. Raw-read counts averaged over ten per unique TCR and UMI combination. Study-wide findings and caveats: Ubiquitous expanded tumor TCRs were seen in blood more at resection than at follow-up.

The CDR3 is 14 residues long. Deletions cut 5 bases from V and 4 bases from J, with 12 bases between. Germline values: CDR1 MDHEN, CDR2 SYDVKM. Details on this clonotype: Its matching antigen is unknown.

Time point in this sample: blood at routine non-recurrence follow-up after resection. The authors sequenced whole RNA from tumor, nontumor lung or frozen PBMC without sorting. TCRdb called the 5' RACE reads again in MiXCR, with one record for every CDR3 protein. Here the sample spans over 95,000 distinct CDR3 sequences, roughly a tenth being singletons. Material: PBMCs, obtained at follow-up. The rearrangement uses TRBV28 and TRBJ1-5; maybe TRBD1 (6 bases). This sequence originates from a female donor with early-stage non-small cell lung cancer. CDR3 in amino acids: CASSPPRGNQPQHF. As DNA, the CDR3 is TGTGCCAGCAGTCCACCCAGGGGAAATCAGCCCCAGCATTTT. The full variable domain, rest sourced from reference TRBV28 and TRBJ1-5, is DVKVTQSSRYLVKRTGEKVFLECVQDMDHENMFWYRQDPGLGLRLIYFSYDVKMKEKGDIPEGYSVSREKKERFSLILESASTNQTSMYLCASSPPRGNQPQHFGDGTRLSIL.